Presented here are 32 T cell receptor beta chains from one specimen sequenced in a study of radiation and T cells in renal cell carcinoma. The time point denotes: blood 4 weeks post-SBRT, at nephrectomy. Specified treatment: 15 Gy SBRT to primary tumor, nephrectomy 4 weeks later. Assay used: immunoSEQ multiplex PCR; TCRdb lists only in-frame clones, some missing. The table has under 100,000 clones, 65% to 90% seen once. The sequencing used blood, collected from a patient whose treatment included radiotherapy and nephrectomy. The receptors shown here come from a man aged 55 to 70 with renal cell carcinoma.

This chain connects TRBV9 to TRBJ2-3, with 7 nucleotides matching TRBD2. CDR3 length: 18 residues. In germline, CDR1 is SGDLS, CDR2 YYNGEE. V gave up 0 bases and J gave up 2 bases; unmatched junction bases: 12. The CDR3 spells CASSVGPGGAGNTDTQYF. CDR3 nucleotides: TGTGCCAGCAGCGTAGGTCCCGGGGGAGCGGGGAACACAGATACGCAGTATTTT.

The CDR3, as DNA: TGTGCCAGCAGCTTAGAAGGGGGCACAGATACGCAGTATTTT. Translating gives CASSLEGGTDTQYF. The chain links TRBV7-9 to TRBJ2-3; D perhaps matches TRBD1 (5 bases). This CDR3 spans 14 amino acids. Germline lookup yields CDR1 SEHNR and CDR2 FQNEAQ (reference sequence). Trimming took 1 base from V and 1 from J, leaving 6 bases between them.

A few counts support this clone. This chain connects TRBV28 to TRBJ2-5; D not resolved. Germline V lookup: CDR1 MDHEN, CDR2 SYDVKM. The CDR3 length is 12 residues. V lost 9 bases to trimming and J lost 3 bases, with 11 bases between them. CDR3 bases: TGTGCCAGGATACACCTAAAAGAGACCCAGTACTTC. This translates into CARIHLKETQYF.

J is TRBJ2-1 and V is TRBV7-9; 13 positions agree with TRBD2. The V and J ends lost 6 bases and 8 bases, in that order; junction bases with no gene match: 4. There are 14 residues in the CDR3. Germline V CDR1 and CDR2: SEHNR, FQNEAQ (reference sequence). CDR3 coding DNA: TGTGCCAGCAGGCGACTAGCGGGAGGCCATGAGCAGTTCTTC. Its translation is CASRRLAGGHEQFF.

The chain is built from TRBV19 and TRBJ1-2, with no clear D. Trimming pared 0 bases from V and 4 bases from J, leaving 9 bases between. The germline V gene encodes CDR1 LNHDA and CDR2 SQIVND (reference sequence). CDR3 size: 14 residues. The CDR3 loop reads CASSIDSGFYGYTF. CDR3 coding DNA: TGTGCCAGTAGTATAGACAGCGGATTCTATGGCTACACCTTC.

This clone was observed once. CDR3 nucleotide sequence: TGTGCCAGCAGTGAATCGGCAGCGCTCGGTGAAAAACTGTTTTTT. It is translated as CASSESAALGEKLFF. The chain recombines TRBV25-1 with TRBJ1-4; D gene uncertain. This CDR3 has 15 amino acids. Germline V CDR1 and CDR2: MGHDK, SYGVNS. V lost 1 base and J 7 bases, leaving 13 bases between the germline ends.

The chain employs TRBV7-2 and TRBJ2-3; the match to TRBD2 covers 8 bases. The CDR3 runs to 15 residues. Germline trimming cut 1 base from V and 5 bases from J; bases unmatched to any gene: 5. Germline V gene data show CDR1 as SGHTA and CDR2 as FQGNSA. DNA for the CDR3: TGTGCCAGCAGCTTAGTAGCAGCGGGAGTAGATACGCAGTATTTT. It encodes CASSLVAAGVDTQYF.

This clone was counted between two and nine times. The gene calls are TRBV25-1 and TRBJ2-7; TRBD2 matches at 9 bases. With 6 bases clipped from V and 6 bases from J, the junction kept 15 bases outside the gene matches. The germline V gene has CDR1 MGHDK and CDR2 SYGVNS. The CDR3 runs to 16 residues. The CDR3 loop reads CASSDSGSDIRREQYF. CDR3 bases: TGTGCCAGCAGCGATAGCGGGAGTGATATAAGGCGCGAGCAGTACTTC.

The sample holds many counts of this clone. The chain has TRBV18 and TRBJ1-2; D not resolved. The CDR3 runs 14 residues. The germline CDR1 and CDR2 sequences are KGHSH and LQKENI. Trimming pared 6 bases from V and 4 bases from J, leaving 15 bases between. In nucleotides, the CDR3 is TGTGCCAGCTCCCCTGACCGGGATTTCTATGGCTACACCTTC. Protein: CASSPDRDFYGYTF.

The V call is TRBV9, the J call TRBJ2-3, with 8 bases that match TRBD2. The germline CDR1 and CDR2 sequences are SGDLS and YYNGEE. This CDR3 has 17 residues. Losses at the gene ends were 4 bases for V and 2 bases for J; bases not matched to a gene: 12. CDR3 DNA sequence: TGTGCCAGCAGCACCCAACCGACTAGCGAGTACACAGATACGCAGTATTTT. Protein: CASSTQPTSEYTDTQYF.

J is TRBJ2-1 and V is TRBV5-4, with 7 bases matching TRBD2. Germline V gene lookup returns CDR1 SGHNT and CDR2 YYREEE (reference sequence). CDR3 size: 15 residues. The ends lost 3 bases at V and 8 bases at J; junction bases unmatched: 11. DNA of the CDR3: TGTGCCAGCAGCTCCCCACTAGCGTTAATCCATGAGCAGTTCTTC. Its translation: CASSSPLALIHEQFF.

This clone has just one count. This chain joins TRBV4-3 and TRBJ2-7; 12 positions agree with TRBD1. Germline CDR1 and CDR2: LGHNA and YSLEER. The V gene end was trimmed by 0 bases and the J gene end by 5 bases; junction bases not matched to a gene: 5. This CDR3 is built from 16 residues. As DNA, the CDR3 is TGCGCCAGCAGCCAAGATCTTGGGACAGGGGGCAACGAGCAGTACTTC. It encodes CASSQDLGTGGNEQYF.

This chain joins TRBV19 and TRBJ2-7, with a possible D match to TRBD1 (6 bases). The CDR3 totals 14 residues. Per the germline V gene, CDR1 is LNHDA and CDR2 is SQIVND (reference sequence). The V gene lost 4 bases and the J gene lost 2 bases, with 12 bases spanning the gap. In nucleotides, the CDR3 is TGTGCCAGTAGTAATGGGGGACACCCCTACGAGCAGTACTTC. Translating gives CASSNGGHPYEQYF.

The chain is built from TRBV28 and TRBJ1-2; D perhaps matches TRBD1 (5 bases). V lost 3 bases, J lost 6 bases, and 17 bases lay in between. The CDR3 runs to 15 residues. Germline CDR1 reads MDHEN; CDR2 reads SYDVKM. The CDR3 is CASSFRTPSGDGYTF. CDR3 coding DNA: TGTGCCAGCAGTTTTCGGACGCCCTCGGGGGATGGCTACACCTTC.

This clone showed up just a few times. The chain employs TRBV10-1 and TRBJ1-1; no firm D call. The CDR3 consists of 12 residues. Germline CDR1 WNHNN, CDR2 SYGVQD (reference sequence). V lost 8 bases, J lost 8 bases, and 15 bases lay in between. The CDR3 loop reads CASGSRSTEAFF. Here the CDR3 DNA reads TGCGCCAGCGGTTCACGTTCAACCGAAGCTTTCTTT.

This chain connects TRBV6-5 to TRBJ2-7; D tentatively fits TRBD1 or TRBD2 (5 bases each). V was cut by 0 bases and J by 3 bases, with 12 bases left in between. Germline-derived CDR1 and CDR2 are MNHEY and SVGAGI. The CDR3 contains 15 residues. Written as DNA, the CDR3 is TGTGCCAGCAGTTACTCCGAGGGGTTTTTCTACGAGCAGTACTTC. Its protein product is CASSYSEGFFYEQYF.

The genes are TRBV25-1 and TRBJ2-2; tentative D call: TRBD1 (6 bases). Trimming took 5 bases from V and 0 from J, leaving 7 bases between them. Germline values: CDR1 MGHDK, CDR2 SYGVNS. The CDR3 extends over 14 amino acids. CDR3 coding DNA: TGTGCCAGCAGTCCAGGGGCGAACACCGGGGAGCTGTTTTTT. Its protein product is CASSPGANTGELFF.

In DNA form, the CDR3 reads TGTGCCAGCAGCCTGAATAGCGGGATTTACACCGGGGAGCTGTTTTTT. Amino acids: CASSLNSGIYTGELFF. V and J are TRBV9 and TRBJ2-2, with 8 bases aligning to TRBD2. Germline V CDR1 and CDR2: SGDLS, YYNGEE. The CDR3 totals 16 residues. Trimming cost V 4 bases and J 3 bases; bases outside gene matches: 8.

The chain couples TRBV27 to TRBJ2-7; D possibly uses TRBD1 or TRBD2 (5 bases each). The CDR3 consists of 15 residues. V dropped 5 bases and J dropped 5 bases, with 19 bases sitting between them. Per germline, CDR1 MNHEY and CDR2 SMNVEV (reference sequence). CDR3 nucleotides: TGTGCCAGCAGTGGGGATACCCGAGGGGTGGACGAGCAGTACTTC. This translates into CASSGDTRGVDEQYF.

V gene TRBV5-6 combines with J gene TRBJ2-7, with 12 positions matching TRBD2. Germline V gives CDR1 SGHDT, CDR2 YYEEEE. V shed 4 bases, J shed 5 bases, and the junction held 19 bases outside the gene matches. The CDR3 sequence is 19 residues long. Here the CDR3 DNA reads TGTGCCAGCAGCCCTGGACAGGGGTCTACTAGCGGGAGGAGGAACGAGCAGTACTTC. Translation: CASSPGQGSTSGRRNEQYF.

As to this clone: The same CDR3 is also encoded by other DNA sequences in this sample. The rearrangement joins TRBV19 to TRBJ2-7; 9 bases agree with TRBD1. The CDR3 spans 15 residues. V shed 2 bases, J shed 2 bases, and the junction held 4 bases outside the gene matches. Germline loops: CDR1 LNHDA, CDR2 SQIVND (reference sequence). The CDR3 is CASSISGQGAYEQYF. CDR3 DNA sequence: TGTGCCAGTAGTATATCGGGACAGGGAGCCTACGAGCAGTACTTC.

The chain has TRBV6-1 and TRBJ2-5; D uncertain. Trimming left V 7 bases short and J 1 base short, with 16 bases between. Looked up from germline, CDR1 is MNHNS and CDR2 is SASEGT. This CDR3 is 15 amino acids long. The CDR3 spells CASTTRSSSQETQYF. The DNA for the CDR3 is TGTGCCAGCACCACGCGATCCTCATCCCAAGAGACCCAGTACTTC.

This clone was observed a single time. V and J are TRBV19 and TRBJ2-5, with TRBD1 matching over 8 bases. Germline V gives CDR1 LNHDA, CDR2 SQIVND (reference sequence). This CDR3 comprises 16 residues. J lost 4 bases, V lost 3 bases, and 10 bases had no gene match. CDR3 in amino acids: CASSIPGGAGGETQYF. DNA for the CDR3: TGTGCCAGTAGTATTCCAGGGGGCGCCGGGGGAGAGACCCAGTACTTC.

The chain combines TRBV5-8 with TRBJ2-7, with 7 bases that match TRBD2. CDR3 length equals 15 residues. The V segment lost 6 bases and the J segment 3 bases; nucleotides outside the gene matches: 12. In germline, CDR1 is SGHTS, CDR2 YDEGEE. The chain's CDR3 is CASTSPWGDYYEQYF. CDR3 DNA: TGTGCCAGCACCTCGCCCTGGGGGGACTACTACGAGCAGTACTTC.

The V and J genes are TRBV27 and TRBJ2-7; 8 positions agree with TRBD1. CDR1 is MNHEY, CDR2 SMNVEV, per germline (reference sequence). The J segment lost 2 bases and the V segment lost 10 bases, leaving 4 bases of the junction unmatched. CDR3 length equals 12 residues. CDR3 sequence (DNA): TGTGCCACCGGACAGGGAACCTACGAGCAGTACTTC. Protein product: CATGQGTYEQYF.

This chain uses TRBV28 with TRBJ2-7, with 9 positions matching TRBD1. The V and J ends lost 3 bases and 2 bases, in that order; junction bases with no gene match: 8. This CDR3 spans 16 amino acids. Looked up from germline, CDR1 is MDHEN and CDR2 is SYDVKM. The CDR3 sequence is CASSFLGGQGPYEQYF. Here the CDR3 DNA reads TGTGCCAGCAGTTTTCTTGGGGGACAGGGTCCCTACGAGCAGTACTTC.

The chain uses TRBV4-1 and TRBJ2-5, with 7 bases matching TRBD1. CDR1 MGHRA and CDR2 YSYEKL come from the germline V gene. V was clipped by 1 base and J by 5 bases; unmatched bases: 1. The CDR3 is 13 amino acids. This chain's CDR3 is CASSQAGGETQYF. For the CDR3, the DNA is TGCGCCAGCAGCCAAGCAGGGGGTGAGACCCAGTACTTC.

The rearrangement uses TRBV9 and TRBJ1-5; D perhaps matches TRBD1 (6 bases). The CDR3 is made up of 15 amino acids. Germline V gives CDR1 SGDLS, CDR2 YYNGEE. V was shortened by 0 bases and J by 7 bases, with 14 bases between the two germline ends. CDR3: CASSVGPQGQQPQHF. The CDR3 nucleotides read TGTGCCAGCAGCGTAGGACCCCAGGGGCAACAGCCCCAGCATTTT. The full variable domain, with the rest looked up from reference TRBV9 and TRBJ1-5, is DSGVTQTPKHLITATGQRVTLRCSPRSGDLSVYWYQQSLDQGLQFLIQYYNGEERAKGNILERFSAQQFPDLHSELNLSSLELGDSALYFCASSVGPQGQQPQHFGDGTRLSIL.

The CDR3 here is CASRPPRDRDHEQYF. The CDR3 region has the DNA TGTGCCAGCAGACCTCCACGAGACAGGGACCACGAGCAGTACTTC. The chain combines TRBV6-5 with TRBJ2-7; TRBD1 agrees at 7 bases. Germline CDR1 MNHEY, CDR2 SVGAGI. V lost 6 bases to trimming and J lost 5 bases; unmatched junction nucleotides: 13. The CDR3 consists of 15 residues.

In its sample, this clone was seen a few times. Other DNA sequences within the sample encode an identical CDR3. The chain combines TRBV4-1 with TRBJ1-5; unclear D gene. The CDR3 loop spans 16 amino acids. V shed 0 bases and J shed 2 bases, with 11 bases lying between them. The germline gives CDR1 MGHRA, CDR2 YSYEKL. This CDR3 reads CASSQDGGIGNQPQHF. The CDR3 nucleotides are TGCGCCAGCAGCCAAGATGGAGGGATAGGCAATCAGCCCCAGCATTTT.

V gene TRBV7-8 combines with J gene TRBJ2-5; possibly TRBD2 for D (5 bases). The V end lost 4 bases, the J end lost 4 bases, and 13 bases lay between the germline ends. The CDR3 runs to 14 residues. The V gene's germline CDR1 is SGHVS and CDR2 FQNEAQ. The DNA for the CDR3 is TGTGCCAGCAGCTCTGGGCCTGCGGGAGAGACCCAGTACTTC. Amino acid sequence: CASSSGPAGETQYF. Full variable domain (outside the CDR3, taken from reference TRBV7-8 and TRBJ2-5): GAGVSQSPRYKVAKRGQDVALRCDPISGHVSLFWYQQALGQGPEFLTYFQNEAQLDKSGLPSDRFFAERPEGSVSTLKIQRTQQEDSAVYLCASSSGPAGETQYFGPGTRLLVL.

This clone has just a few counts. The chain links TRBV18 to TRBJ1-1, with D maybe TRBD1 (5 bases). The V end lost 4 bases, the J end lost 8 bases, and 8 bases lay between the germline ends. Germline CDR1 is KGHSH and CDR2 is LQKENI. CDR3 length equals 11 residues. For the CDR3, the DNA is TGTGCCAGCTCACTTCGGGACGAAGCTTTCTTT. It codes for CASSLRDEAFF.